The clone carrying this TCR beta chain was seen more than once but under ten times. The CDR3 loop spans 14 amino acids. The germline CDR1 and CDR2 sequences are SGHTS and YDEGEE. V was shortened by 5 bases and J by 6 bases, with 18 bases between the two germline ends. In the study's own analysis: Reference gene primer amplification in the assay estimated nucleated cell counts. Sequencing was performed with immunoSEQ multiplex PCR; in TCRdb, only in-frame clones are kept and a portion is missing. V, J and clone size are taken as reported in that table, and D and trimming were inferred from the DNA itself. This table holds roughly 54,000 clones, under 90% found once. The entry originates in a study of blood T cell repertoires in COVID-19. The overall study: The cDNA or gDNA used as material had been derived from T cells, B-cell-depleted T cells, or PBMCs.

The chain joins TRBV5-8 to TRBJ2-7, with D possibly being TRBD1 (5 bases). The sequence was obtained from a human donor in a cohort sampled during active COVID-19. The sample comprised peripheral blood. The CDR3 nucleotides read TGTGCCAGCAGGTTTGCAGGGAATACGGGCGAGCAGTACTTC. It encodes CASRFAGNTGEQYF. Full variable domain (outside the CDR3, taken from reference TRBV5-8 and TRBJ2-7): EAGVTQSPTHLIKTRGQQATLRCSPISGHTSVYWYQQALGLGLQFLLWYDEGEERNRGNFPPRFSGRQFPNYSSELNVNALELEDSALYLCASRFAGNTGEQYFGPGTRLTVT.